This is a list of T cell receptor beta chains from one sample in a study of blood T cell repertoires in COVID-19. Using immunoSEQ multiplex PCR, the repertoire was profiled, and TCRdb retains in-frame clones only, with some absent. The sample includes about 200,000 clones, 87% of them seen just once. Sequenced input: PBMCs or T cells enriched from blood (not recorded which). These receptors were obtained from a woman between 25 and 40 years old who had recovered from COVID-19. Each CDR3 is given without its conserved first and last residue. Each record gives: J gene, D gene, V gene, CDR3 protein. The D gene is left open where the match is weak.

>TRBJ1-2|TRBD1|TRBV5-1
ASSSGTGSFNYGYT
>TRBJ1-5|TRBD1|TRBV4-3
ASSLTGANHQPQH
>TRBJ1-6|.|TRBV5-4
ASSVDSHSPLH
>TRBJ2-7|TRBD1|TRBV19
ASSWTGGSYEQY
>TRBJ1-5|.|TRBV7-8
ASSSGLNQPQH
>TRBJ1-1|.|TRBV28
ASSLQGTNTEAF
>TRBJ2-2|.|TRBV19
ASSILGGVRSGELF
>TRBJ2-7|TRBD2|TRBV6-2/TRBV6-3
ASSYSSGSPHEQY
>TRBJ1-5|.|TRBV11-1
ATKKGGRYSNQPQH
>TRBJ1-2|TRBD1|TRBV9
ASSPWDSYSYGYT
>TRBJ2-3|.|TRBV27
ASSPVAVYSTDTQY
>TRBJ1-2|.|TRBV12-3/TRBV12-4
ASSAGRFYGYT
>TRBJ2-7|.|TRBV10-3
AISGWGHSYEQY
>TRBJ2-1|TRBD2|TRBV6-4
ASSQSGGSYNEQF
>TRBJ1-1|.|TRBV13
ASSLGAGNTEAF
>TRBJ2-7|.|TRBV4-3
ASSQMDREYEQY
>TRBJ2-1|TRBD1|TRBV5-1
ASSLLDRGTNEQF
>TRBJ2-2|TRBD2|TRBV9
ASSLNALAGANTGELF
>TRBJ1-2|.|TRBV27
ASRTKQGLANYGYT
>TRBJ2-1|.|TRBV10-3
AISESKYTAGNEQF
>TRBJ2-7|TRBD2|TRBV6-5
ASTGTSRYEQY
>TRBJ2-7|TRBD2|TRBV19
ASSVRALAGIPYEQY
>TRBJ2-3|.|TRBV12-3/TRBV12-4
ASSLARVDTQY
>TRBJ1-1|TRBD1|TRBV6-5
ASSYSWDRLNTEAF
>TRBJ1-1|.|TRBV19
ASSIVVEGTEAF
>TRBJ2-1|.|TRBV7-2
ASSRLVSNEQF
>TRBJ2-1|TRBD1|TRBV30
AWSVQGTLNEQF
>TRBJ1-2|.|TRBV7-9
ASSLLTDGYT
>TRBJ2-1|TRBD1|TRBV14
ASSQAPGGSYNEQF
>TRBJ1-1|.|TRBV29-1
SVADSDAF
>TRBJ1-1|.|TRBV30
AWSVGEATEAF
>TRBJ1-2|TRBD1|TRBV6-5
ASSYMRQGAPNGYT
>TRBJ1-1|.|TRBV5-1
ASSLYDRRNTEAF
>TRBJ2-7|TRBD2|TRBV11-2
ASRRNGEGYEQY
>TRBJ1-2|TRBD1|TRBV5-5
ASSQGANNYGYT
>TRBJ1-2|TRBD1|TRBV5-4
ASSPGQGDYGYT
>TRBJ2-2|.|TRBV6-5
ATSGEGTGELF
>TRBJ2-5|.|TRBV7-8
ASSLFMRKETQY
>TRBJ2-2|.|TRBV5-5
ASSVEGVKTGELF
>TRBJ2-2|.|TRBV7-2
ASSLNTGNTGELF
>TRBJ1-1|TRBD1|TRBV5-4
ASNLQGGNTEAF
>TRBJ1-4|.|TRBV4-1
ASSHPTGPNEKLF
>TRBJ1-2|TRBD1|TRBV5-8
ASSLGQGGYT
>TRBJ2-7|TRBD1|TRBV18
ASSPRLGTVYEQY
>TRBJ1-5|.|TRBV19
ASSQRPGLNSNQPQH
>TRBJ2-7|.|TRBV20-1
SARQGTEQY
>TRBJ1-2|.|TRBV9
ASSVGTEYGYT
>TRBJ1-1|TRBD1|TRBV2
ASVTGQGGMNTEAF
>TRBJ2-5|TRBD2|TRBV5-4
ASSSQLAGETQY